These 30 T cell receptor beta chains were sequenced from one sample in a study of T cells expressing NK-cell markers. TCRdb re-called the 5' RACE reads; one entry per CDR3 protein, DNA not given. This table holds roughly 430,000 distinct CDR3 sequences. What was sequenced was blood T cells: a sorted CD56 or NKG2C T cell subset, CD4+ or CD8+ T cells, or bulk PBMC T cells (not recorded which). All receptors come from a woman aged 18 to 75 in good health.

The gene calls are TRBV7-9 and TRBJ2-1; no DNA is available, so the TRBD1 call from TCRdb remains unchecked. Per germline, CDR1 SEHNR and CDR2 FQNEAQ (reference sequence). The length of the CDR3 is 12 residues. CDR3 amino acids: CASSPRGHEQFF.

CDR3 region: CASSMGQDNQPQHF. J is TRBJ1-5 and V is TRBV19; TCRdb lists TRBD1, though no DNA is available to test this call. Germline V gives CDR1 LNHDA, CDR2 SQIVND (reference sequence). CDR3 length: 14 residues.

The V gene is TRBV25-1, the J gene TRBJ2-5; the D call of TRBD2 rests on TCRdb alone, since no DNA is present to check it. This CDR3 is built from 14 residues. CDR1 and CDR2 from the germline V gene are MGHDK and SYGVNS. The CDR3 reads CASSSLGGIETQYF. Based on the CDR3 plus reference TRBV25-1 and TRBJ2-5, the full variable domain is EADIYQTPRYLVIGTGKKITLECSQTMGHDKMYWYQQDPGMELHLIHYSYGVNSTEKGDLSSESTVSRIRTEHFPLTLESARPSHTSQYLCASSSLGGIETQYFGPGTRLLVL.

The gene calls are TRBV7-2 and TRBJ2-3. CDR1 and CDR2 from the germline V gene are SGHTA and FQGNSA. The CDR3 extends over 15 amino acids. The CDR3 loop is CASRLPSRGTDTQYF.

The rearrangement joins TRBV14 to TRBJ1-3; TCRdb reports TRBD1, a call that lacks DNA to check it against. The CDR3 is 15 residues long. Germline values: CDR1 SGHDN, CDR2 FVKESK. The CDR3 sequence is CASSRLRTGGNTIYF.

The CDR3 sequence is CAISDGTSSSYEQYF. V and J are TRBV10-3 and TRBJ2-7; TCRdb outputs TRBD1, but without DNA this stays unchecked. The CDR3 consists of 15 residues. The germline V gene has CDR1 ENHRY and CDR2 SYGVKD.

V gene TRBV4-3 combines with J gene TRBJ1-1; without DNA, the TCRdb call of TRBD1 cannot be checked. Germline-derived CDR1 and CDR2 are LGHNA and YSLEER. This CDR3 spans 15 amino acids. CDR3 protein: CASSQGGTANTEAFF.

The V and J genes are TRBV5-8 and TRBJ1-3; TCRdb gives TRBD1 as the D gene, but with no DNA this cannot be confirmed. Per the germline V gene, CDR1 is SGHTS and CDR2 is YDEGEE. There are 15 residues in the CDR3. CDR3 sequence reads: CASSKQGSSGNTIYF.

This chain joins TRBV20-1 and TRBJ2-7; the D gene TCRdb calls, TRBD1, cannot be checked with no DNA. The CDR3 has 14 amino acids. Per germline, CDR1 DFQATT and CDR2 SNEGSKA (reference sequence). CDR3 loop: CSAEGGRVDYEQYF.

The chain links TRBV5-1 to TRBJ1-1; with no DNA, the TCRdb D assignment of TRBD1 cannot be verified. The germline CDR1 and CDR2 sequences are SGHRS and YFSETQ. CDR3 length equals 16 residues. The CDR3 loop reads CASSLDGQGGVWGSFF.

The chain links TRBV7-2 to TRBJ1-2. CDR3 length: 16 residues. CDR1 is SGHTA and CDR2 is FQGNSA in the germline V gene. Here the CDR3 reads CASSHKTMGRGYGYTF.

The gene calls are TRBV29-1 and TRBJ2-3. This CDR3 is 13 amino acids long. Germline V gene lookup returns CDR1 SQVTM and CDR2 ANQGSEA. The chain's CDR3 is CSVGRDATDTQYF.

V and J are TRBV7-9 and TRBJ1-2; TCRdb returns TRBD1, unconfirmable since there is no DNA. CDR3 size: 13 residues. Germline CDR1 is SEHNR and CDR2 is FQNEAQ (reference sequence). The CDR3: CASSPRGTDGYTF.

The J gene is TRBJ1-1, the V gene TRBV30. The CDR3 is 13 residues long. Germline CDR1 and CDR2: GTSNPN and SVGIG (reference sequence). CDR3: CAWSAQANTEAFF. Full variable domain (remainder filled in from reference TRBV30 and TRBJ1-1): SQTIHQWPATLVQPVGSPLSLECTVEGTSNPNLYWYRQAAGRGLQLLFYSVGIGQISSEVPQNLSASRPQDRQFILSSKKLLLSDSGFYLCAWSAQANTEAFFGQGTRLTVV.

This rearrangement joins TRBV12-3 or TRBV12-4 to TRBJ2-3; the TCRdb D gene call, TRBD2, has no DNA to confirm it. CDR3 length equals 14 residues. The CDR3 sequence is CASTLYLSTDTQYF.

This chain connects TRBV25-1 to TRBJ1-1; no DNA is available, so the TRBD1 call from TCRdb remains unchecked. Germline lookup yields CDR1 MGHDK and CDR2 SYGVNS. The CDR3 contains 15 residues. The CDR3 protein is CASSAGTFTGTEAFF.

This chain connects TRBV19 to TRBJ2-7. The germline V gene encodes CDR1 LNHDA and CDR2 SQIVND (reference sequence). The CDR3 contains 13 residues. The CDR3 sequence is CASSWQASYEQYF.

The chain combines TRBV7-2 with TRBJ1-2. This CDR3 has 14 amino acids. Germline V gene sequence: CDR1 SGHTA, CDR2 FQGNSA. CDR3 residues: CASRPLRTELGYTF.

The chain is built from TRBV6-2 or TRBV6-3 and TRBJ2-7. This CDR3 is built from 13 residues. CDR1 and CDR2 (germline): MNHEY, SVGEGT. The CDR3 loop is CASSAITTYEQYF.

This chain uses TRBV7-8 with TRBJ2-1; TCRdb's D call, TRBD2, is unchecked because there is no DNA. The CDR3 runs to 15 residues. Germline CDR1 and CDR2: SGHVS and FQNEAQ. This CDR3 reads CASSLDLAGGYDQFF. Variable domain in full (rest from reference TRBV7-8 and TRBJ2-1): GAGVSQSPRYKVAKRGQDVALRCDPISGHVSLFWYQQALGQGPEFLTYFQNEAQLDKSGLPSDRFFAERPEGSVSTLKIQRTQQEDSAVYLCASSLDLAGGYDQFFGPGTRLTVL.

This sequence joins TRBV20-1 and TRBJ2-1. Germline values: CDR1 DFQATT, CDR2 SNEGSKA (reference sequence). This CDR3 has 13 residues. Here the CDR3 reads CSVNGRTYNEQFF.

The CDR3 here is CSVGDGVNTEAFF. The gene calls are TRBV29-1 and TRBJ1-1. Looked up from germline, CDR1 is SQVTM and CDR2 is ANQGSEA. The CDR3 spans 13 residues.

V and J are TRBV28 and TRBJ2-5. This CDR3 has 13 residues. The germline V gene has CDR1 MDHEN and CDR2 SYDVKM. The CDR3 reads CASSRANQETQYF.

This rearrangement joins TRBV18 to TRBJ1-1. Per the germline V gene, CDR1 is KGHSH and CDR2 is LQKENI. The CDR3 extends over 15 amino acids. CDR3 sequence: CASSPSMAVNTEAFF.

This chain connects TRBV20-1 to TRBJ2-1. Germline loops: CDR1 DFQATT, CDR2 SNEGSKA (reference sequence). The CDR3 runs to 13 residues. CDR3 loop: CSARGDLSNEQFF.

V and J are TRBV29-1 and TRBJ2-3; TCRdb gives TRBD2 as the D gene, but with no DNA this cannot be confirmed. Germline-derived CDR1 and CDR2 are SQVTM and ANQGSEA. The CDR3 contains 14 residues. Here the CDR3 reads CSVTPTSRRDTQYF.

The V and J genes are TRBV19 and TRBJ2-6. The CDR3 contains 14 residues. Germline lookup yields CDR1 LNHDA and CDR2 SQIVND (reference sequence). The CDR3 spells CASTPSSGANVLTF.

CDR3: CASSFPGGEKLFF. The chain combines TRBV7-9 with TRBJ1-4. The germline CDR1 and CDR2 sequences are SEHNR and FQNEAQ (reference sequence). The CDR3 is made up of 13 amino acids.

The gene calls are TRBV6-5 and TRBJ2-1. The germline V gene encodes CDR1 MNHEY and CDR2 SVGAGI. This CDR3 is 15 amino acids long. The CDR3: CASSYSIVALDEQFF.

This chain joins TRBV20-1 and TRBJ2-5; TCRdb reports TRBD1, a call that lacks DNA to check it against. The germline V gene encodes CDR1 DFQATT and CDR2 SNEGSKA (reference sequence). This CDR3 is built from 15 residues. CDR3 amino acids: CSARGKMTAQETQYF.